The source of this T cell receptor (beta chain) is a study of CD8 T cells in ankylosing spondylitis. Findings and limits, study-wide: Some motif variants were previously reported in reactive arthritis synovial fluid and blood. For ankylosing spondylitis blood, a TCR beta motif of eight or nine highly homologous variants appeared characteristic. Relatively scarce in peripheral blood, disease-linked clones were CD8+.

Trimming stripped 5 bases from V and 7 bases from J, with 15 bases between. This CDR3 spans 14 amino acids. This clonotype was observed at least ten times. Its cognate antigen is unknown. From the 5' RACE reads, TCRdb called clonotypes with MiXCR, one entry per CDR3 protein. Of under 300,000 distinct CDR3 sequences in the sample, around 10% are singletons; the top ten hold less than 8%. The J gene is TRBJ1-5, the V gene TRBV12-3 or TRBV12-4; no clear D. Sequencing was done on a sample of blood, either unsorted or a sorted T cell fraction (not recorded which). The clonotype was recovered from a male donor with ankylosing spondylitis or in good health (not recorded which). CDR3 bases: TGTGCCAGCAGTCTCACGGGTTCGGTCCAGCCCCAGCATTTT. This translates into CASSLTGSVQPQHF.